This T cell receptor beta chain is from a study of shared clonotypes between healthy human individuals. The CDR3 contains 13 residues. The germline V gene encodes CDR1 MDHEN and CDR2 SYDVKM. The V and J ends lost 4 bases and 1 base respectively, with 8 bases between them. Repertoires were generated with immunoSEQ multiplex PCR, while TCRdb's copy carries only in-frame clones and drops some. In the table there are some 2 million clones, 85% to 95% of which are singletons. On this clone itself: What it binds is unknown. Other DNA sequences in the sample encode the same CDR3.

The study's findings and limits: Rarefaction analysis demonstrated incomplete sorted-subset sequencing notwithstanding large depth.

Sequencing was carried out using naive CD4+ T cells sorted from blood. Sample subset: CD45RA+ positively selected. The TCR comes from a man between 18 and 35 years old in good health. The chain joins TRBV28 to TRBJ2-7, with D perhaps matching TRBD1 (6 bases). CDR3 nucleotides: TGTGCCAGCAGTTCCGGACAGTCCTACGAGCAGTACTTC. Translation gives CASSSGQSYEQYF.